This T cell receptor (beta chain) appears in the sequencing data of a study of shared clonotypes between healthy human individuals. Broader study findings: Only a few donors were included, so the genetic and exposure-history diversity represented was limited.

This CDR3 contains 14 residues. V lost 6 bases to trimming and J lost 3 bases; unmatched junction nucleotides: 4. The germline V gene encodes CDR1 LNHDA and CDR2 SQIVND (reference sequence). On this clone: Antigen unknown.

This table comes from immunoSEQ multiplex PCR, and its TCRdb copy is limited to in-frame clones, with some not included. The table lists over a million clones, about 96% of them singletons. Sequencing was done on a sample of naive CD4+ T cells sorted from blood. Documented subset: CD45RA+ positively selected. The TCR was taken from a man under 40 in good health. The rearrangement uses TRBV19 and TRBJ2-3; 9 nucleotides match TRBD2. DNA of the CDR3: TGTGCCAGTAGCGTGGGACTAGCTACAGATACGCAGTATTTT. Protein sequence: CASSVGLATDTQYF.